This passage covers 31 T cell receptor beta chains from one sample sequenced in a study of Ad26.COV2.S vaccination and SARS-CoV-2 variants. Method: immunoSEQ multiplex PCR; TCRdb's copy keeps in-frame clones and lacks some. The repertoire includes some 350,000 clones, about 90% of them detected once, and 4.5% to 7% sits in the top ten. Treatment indicated: over 15 received Ad26.COV2.S at low or high dose, single or two shots; several received placebo; per-sample allocation not given. The samples were gathered on day 63 after the first injection of vaccine or placebo. The sample here was peripheral blood, taken in a trial of Ad26.COV2.S vaccine versus placebo. These receptors were collected from a person aged 18-65 years who received the Ad26.COV2.S COVID-19 vaccine or a placebo.

V and J are TRBV3-1 (or the pseudogene TRBV3-2) and TRBJ2-5, with 8 bases lining up with TRBD2. Germline V lookup: CDR1 LGHDT, CDR2 YNNKEL (reference sequence). Germline trimming cut 5 bases from V and 4 bases from J; bases unmatched to any gene: 9. The CDR3 spans 15 residues. The CDR3 sequence is CASSSSSGPPETQYF. The CDR3 region has the DNA TGTGCCAGCAGCTCCTCTAGCGGGCCCCCAGAGACCCAGTACTTC.

The J gene is TRBJ1-4, the V gene TRBV6-5, with 9 bases aligning to TRBD1. Per germline, CDR1 MNHEY and CDR2 SVGAGI. This CDR3 has 14 residues. V trimming: 5 bases; J trimming: 6 bases; junction bases outside the gene matches: 4. CDR3: CASSPTGGDEKLFF. CDR3 coding DNA: TGTGCCAGCAGTCCGACAGGGGGGGATGAAAAACTGTTTTTT.

This clone was counted once. The chain couples TRBV10-2 to TRBJ2-6; D gene uncertain. Germline V lookup: CDR1 WSHSY, CDR2 SAAADI. V was cut by 3 bases and J by 0 bases, with 6 bases left in between. The CDR3 extends over 15 amino acids. CDR3 bases: TGCGCCAGCAGTGATTCTGCCTCTGGGGCCAACGTCCTGACTTTC. Its translation: CASSDSASGANVLTF.

The V call is TRBV19, the J call TRBJ1-5; no firm D call. V was trimmed by 6 bases and J by 2 bases, leaving 14 bases between them. The CDR3 totals 15 residues. Germline values: CDR1 LNHDA, CDR2 SQIVND (reference sequence). The CDR3 DNA reads as TGTGCCAGTAGCAGCAGTTCAGGCGGCAATCAGCCCCAGCATTTT. Translating gives CASSSSSGGNQPQHF.

This chain uses TRBV3-1 (or the pseudogene TRBV3-2) with TRBJ2-6, with D tentatively TRBD1 or TRBD2 (6 bases each). The CDR3 totals 16 residues. Germline CDR1 LGHDT, CDR2 YNNKEL (reference sequence). Trimming left V 1 base short and J 2 bases short, with 9 bases between. The CDR3 region is CASSQGRGAGANVLTF. The CDR3, as DNA: TGTGCCAGCAGCCAAGGAAGGGGGGCTGGGGCCAACGTCCTGACTTTC.

This clone was picked up one time. This chain uses TRBV5-4 with TRBJ1-3; D is unclear. Between the trimmed V and J ends, which lost 3 bases and 0 bases, there was a span of 7 bases. The length of the CDR3 is 14 residues. CDR1 SGHNT and CDR2 YYREEE come from the germline V gene (reference sequence). In DNA, the CDR3 is TGTGCCAGCAGCTCCTACTCCTCTGGAAACACCATATATTTT. Translated, it gives CASSSYSSGNTIYF.

The chain has TRBV3-1 (or the pseudogene TRBV3-2) and TRBJ2-7, with a possible D match to TRBD2 (6 bases). The CDR3 totals 13 residues. The germline gives CDR1 LGHDT, CDR2 YNNKEL (reference sequence). V lost 4 bases to trimming and J lost 2 bases, with 9 bases between them. CDR3 bases: TGTGCCAGCAGCCCGGGACTGCCCTACGAGCAGTACTTC. Protein: CASSPGLPYEQYF.

J is TRBJ2-7 and V is TRBV7-9; D is uncertain. This CDR3 contains 12 residues. Trimming pared 2 bases from V and 4 bases from J, leaving 6 bases between. Germline V gene data show CDR1 as SEHNR and CDR2 as FQNEAQ (reference sequence). Here the CDR3 reads CASSLKKYEQYF. The CDR3 nucleotides are TGTGCCAGCAGCTTAAAAAAGTACGAGCAGTACTTC.

This clone appeared a few times. V usage is TRBV4-1 and J usage is TRBJ1-5; D is possibly TRBD1 (5 bases). Germline loops: CDR1 MGHRA, CDR2 YSYEKL. This CDR3 contains 17 residues. V lost 8 bases to trimming and J lost 3 bases, with 23 bases between them. CDR3 nucleotides: TGCGCCAGCGCGGTCGGTCTCCGGGGGAGGCTCAATCAGCCCCAGCATTTT. Protein: CASAVGLRGRLNQPQHF.

The chain employs TRBV27 and TRBJ1-5, with unresolved D. V was cut by 0 bases and J by 7 bases, with 13 bases left in between. The CDR3 loop spans 15 amino acids. Per the germline V gene, CDR1 is MNHEY and CDR2 is SMNVEV (reference sequence). The CDR3 DNA reads as TGTGCCAGCAGTTTATCTTACGGGGAGGCACAGCCCCAGCATTTT. It yields the protein CASSLSYGEAQPQHF.

V and J are TRBV14 and TRBJ2-3; D is possibly TRBD2 (6 bases). Germline lookup yields CDR1 SGHDN and CDR2 FVKESK. V was shortened by 8 bases and J by 4 bases, with 16 bases between the two germline ends. The CDR3 has 14 residues. For the CDR3, the DNA is TGTGCCAGCGATGCCCGGGGGTCCTCAGATACGCAGTATTTT. Its protein product is CASDARGSSDTQYF.

J is TRBJ2-1 and V is TRBV7-2; the match to TRBD2 covers 10 bases. Unmatched junction bases numbered 12, after V lost 7 bases and J lost 6 bases. From germline, CDR1 is SGHTA and CDR2 FQGNSA. The CDR3 has 16 residues. The CDR3 sequence: CASTPPSGRRGNEQFF. CDR3 coding DNA: TGTGCCAGCACACCACCTAGCGGGAGAAGAGGCAATGAGCAGTTCTTC.

The J gene is TRBJ1-1, the V gene TRBV7-9, with TRBD1 matching 9 bases. Germline-derived CDR1 and CDR2 are SEHNR and FQNEAQ (reference sequence). This CDR3 comprises 15 residues. J was trimmed by 5 bases and V by 1 base; bases with no gene match: 5. The CDR3: CASSLEQGAGTEAFF. CDR3 nucleotides: TGTGCCAGCAGCTTAGAACAGGGGGCCGGGACTGAAGCTTTCTTT.

J is TRBJ1-2 and V is TRBV5-1; D possibly corresponds to TRBD1 (5 bases). The ends were cut back, 0 bases at V and 2 bases at J, with 8 bases in the middle. The CDR3 has 14 amino acids. CDR1 and CDR2 from the germline V gene are SGHRS and YFSETQ. The CDR3 nucleotides read TGCGCCAGCAGCTTGGTGGCAGGGAACTATGGCTACACCTTC. As protein: CASSLVAGNYGYTF.

The chain links TRBV18 to TRBJ1-1; possibly TRBD1 for D (6 bases). CDR1 is KGHSH, CDR2 LQKENI, per germline. V was trimmed by 3 bases and J by 0 bases, leaving 14 bases between them. CDR3 length: 16 amino acids. The chain's CDR3 is CASSPGGPTMNTEAFF. DNA for the CDR3: TGTGCCAGCTCACCCGGGGGCCCCACGATGAACACTGAAGCTTTCTTT.

With regard to this clone: The identical CDR3 is also encoded by other nucleotide sequences in the sample. The rearrangement links TRBV18 to TRBJ2-7; D remains unclear. Germline CDR1 is KGHSH and CDR2 is LQKENI. This CDR3 comprises 12 residues. The V end lost 2 bases, the J end lost 2 bases, and 4 bases lay between the germline ends. CDR3 DNA: TGTGCCAGCTCACCAGGTACCTACGAGCAGTACGTC. Encoded protein: CASSPGTYEQYV.

The CDR3 nucleotides are TGTGCCAGCAGTGACGCCAGGGGGCTCATCGGAGAAGGGCCCCAGCATTTT. It encodes CASSDARGLIGEGPQHF. This chain joins TRBV2 and TRBJ1-5; 8 bases map to TRBD1. This CDR3 spans 17 amino acids. Germline trimming cut 3 bases from V and 9 bases from J; bases unmatched to any gene: 16. Germline V gene data show CDR1 as SNHLY and CDR2 as FYNNEI.

The chain employs TRBV10-3 and TRBJ2-3; D is possibly TRBD1 or TRBD2 (5 bases each). Germline values: CDR1 ENHRY, CDR2 SYGVKD. The V gene lost 4 bases and the J gene lost 0 bases, with 17 bases spanning the gap. CDR3 length equals 17 residues. The CDR3 here is CAISAQWGSPSTDTQYF. Written as DNA, the CDR3 is TGTGCCATCAGTGCTCAGTGGGGGTCCCCTAGCACAGATACGCAGTATTTT.

The genes are TRBV6-6 and TRBJ2-5; 11 nucleotides align to TRBD1. This CDR3 region has 16 residues. V dropped 7 bases and J dropped 2; count of bases not matched to a gene: 9. CDR1 is MNHNY and CDR2 is SVGAGI in the germline V gene (reference sequence). Here the CDR3 reads CASNPGTGGNQETQYF. CDR3 sequence (DNA): TGTGCCAGCAACCCAGGGACAGGGGGGAATCAAGAGACCCAGTACTTC.

This sequence joins TRBV27 and TRBJ2-7; no reliable D call. Germline V gives CDR1 MNHEY, CDR2 SMNVEV (reference sequence). The CDR3 is 14 residues long. Trimming removed 5 bases from V and 0 bases from J, with 11 bases in between. CDR3 residues: CASSHTGYSYEQYF. The CDR3 DNA follows: TGTGCCAGCAGTCATACTGGCTACTCCTACGAGCAGTACTTC.

In its sample, this clone was seen once. The rearrangement uses TRBV9 and TRBJ1-3; unclear D gene. The CDR3 totals 15 residues. Germline CDR1 reads SGDLS; CDR2 reads YYNGEE. V dropped 2 bases and J dropped 4 bases, with 13 bases sitting between them. The CDR3, as DNA: TGTGCCAGCAGCGTGGCTACAATCACCGGAAACACCATATATTTT. Residues: CASSVATITGNTIYF.

By frequency in the sample, this clone is medium-sized. This chain connects TRBV15 to TRBJ2-1; D may be TRBD1 (6 bases). Trimming removed 0 bases from V and 8 bases from J, with 14 bases in between. This CDR3 spans 15 amino acids. Germline CDR1 is LNHNV and CDR2 is YYDKDF (reference sequence). The CDR3 DNA reads TGTGCCACCAGCAGAGATGGGGCTTCAGGGGATGAGCAGTTCTTC. This codes for CATSRDGASGDEQFF.

The chain combines TRBV30 with TRBJ1-2; D unresolved. The CDR3 extends over 13 amino acids. V was pared by 0 bases and J by 5 bases, with 10 bases between. The germline V gene has CDR1 GTSNPN and CDR2 SVGIG (reference sequence). CDR3: CAWSVPGKYGYTF. DNA for the CDR3: TGTGCCTGGAGTGTACCGGGGAAATATGGCTACACCTTC. Combining the CDR3 with reference TRBV30 and TRBJ1-2 gives the whole variable domain SQTIHQWPATLVQPVGSPLSLECTVEGTSNPNLYWYRQAAGRGLQLLFYSVGIGQISSEVPQNLSASRPQDRQFILSSKKLLLSDSGFYLCAWSVPGKYGYTFGSGTRLTVV.

The V gene is TRBV6-2 or TRBV6-3, the J gene TRBJ1-3; D uncertain. V dropped 4 bases and J dropped 0 bases, with 10 bases sitting between them. The V gene's germline CDR1 is MNHEY and CDR2 SVGEGT. The CDR3 is 15 amino acids. The CDR3 loop is CASSFGPDSGNTIYF. Here the CDR3 DNA reads TGTGCCAGCAGTTTTGGACCTGACTCTGGAAACACCATATATTTT.

J is TRBJ2-3 and V is TRBV10-3; no clear D gene. V was pared by 5 bases and J by 0 bases, with 15 bases between. The CDR3 loop spans 16 amino acids. In germline, CDR1 is ENHRY, CDR2 SYGVKD. The CDR3 here is CAISPDLTRSTDTQYF. CDR3 in DNA: TGTGCCATCAGTCCCGACCTTACCCGTAGCACAGATACGCAGTATTTT.

The chain links TRBV19 to TRBJ1-3; TRBD1 matches at 8 bases. The CDR3 spans 19 residues. Germline V lookup: CDR1 LNHDA, CDR2 SQIVND (reference sequence). With V trimmed by 5 bases and J by 0 bases, 15 bases remained unmatched. The CDR3 here is CASSDGQGLFWDSGNTIYF. The CDR3 DNA reads as TGTGCCAGTAGTGACGGACAGGGCTTGTTCTGGGACTCTGGAAACACCATATATTTT.

The genes are TRBV7-9 and TRBJ1-2; TRBD1 matches 7 bases. Trimming removed 3 bases from V and 3 bases from J; junction bases left unmatched: 19. The CDR3 runs to 19 residues. CDR1 SEHNR and CDR2 FQNEAQ come from the germline V gene (reference sequence). The CDR3, as DNA: TGTGCCAGCAGCTTTGCGGGACGTGACAGGGCCCGCACCGACTATGGCTACACCTTC. Its protein product is CASSFAGRDRARTDYGYTF.

The chain recombines TRBV2 with TRBJ2-7; 8 nucleotides align to TRBD2. The ends lost 5 bases at V and 2 bases at J; junction bases unmatched: 8. CDR3 length equals 15 residues. Germline V gene data show CDR1 as SNHLY and CDR2 as FYNNEI. CDR3: CASSLSGGTTYEQYF. The CDR3 DNA is TGTGCCAGCAGTCTAAGCGGGGGTACCACCTACGAGCAGTACTTC.

This chain joins TRBV6-2 or TRBV6-3 and TRBJ2-7; D is unclear. Trimming pared 6 bases from V and 1 base from J, leaving 7 bases between. This CDR3 has 12 amino acids. CDR1 MNHEY and CDR2 SVGEGT come from the germline V gene. The CDR3 is CASSPLSYEQYF. CDR3 DNA: TGTGCCAGCAGCCCCCTTTCCTACGAGCAGTACTTC.

The V and J genes are TRBV5-4 and TRBJ2-2; D call uncertain. V lost 0 bases and J lost 5, with 5 bases in between. The CDR3 extends over 13 amino acids. Germline V gene data show CDR1 as SGHNT and CDR2 as YYREEE (reference sequence). CDR3: CASSLVFTGELFF. The DNA for the CDR3 is TGTGCCAGCAGCTTGGTTTTTACCGGGGAGCTGTTTTTT.

This sequence joins TRBV27 and TRBJ1-1; 10 positions match TRBD1. The germline gives CDR1 MNHEY, CDR2 SMNVEV (reference sequence). The CDR3 loop spans 15 amino acids. The V and J ends lost 1 base and 4 bases, in that order; junction bases with no gene match: 3. The CDR3 DNA follows: TGTGCCAGCAGTTTATACCGGACAGGGGGCACTGAAGCTTTCTTT. Translation: CASSLYRTGGTEAFF.